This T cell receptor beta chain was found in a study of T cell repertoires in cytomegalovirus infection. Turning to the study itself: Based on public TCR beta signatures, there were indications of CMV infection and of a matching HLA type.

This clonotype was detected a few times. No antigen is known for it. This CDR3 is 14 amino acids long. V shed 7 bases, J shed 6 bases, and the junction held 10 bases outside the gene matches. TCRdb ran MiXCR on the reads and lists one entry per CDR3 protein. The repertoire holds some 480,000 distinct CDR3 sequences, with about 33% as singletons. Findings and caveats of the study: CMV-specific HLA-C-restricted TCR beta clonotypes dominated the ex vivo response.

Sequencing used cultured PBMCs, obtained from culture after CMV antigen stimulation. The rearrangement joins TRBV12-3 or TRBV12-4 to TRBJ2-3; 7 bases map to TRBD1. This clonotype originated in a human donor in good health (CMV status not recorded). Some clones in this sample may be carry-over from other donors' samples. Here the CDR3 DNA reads TGTGCCAGCAATAGACAGGGTTGGTTTGATACGCAGTATTTT. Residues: CASNRQGWFDTQYF.